The next 12 T cell receptor beta chains were all read from a single sample in a study of blood T cell repertoires in COVID-19. The method was immunoSEQ multiplex PCR; TCRdb's version includes in-frame clones alone and lacks a portion of them. The table has over 200,000 clones, 90% seen once. Sample: peripheral blood. These receptors were obtained from a man aged 25-45 years with COVID-19, enrolled during active disease.

The rearrangement links TRBV19 to TRBJ1-2; D not certain. This CDR3 has 13 amino acids. Germline CDR1 and CDR2: LNHDA and SQIVND (reference sequence). V was pared by 2 bases and J by 5 bases, with 9 bases between. The chain's CDR3 is CASSISGDYGYTF. The CDR3 DNA reads TGTGCCAGTAGTATATCGGGAGATTATGGCTACACCTTC.

The chain links TRBV7-3 to TRBJ2-3; 8 bases match TRBD2. The CDR3 sequence is 16 residues long. Germline V CDR1 and CDR2: SGHTA, FQGTGA. Trimming at V came to 1 base and at J to 2 bases, leaving 5 bases not matched to a gene. The CDR3 nucleotides read TGTGCCAGCAGCTTAAAACTAGCGGCATACACAGATACGCAGTATTTT. It is translated as CASSLKLAAYTDTQYF.

The V and J genes are TRBV5-4 and TRBJ2-7, with 9 bases lining up with TRBD2. CDR3 size: 15 residues. The J segment lost 2 bases and the V segment lost 1 base, leaving 4 bases of the junction unmatched. Germline V gene data show CDR1 as SGHNT and CDR2 as YYREEE (reference sequence). In DNA, the CDR3 is TGTGCCAGCAGCTTGCCCGGGACTAGCCCCTACGAGCAGTACTTC. It codes for CASSLPGTSPYEQYF.

The chain carries TRBV11-2 and TRBJ2-1; D is perhaps TRBD1 (6 bases). Trimming cost V 0 bases and J 5 bases, with 11 bases left between them. Looked up from germline, CDR1 is SGHAT and CDR2 is FQNNGV. The CDR3 has 15 residues. The CDR3, as DNA: TGTGCCAGCAGCTTAGAGAGACAGGTTAACAATGAGCAGTTCTTC. This sequence encodes CASSLERQVNNEQFF.

J is TRBJ2-3 and V is TRBV5-8, with 9 bases lining up with TRBD1. The CDR3 has 16 residues. The trim removed 3 bases at V and 0 bases at J, leaving 5 bases unmatched. The germline V gene has CDR1 SGHTS and CDR2 YDEGEE. CDR3 amino acids: CASSSEGQGSTDTQYF. The CDR3 nucleotides are TGTGCCAGCAGCTCCGAGGGACAGGGTAGCACAGATACGCAGTATTTT.

This clone showed up just once. The rearrangement uses TRBV3-1 (or the pseudogene TRBV3-2) and TRBJ2-1, with 7 bases that match TRBD1. Germline lookup yields CDR1 LGHDT and CDR2 YNNKEL (reference sequence). The CDR3 contains 16 residues. Unmatched junction bases numbered 10, after V lost 0 bases and J lost 8 bases. The chain's CDR3 is CASSQDRGQSGDEQFF. CDR3 sequence (DNA): TGTGCCAGCAGCCAAGATAGGGGACAGAGTGGGGATGAGCAGTTCTTC.

CDR3 in amino acids: CATSREWGPVNTEAFF. The CDR3 nucleotides read TGTGCCACCAGCAGAGAATGGGGGCCTGTGAACACTGAAGCTTTCTTT. The gene calls are TRBV15 and TRBJ1-1; D possibly corresponds to TRBD1 (6 bases). The CDR3 runs 16 residues. Germline V gene data show CDR1 as LNHNV and CDR2 as YYDKDF (reference sequence). V gave up 0 bases and J gave up 0 bases, with 11 bases separating them.

The gene calls are TRBV7-9 and TRBJ1-1; TRBD1 matches 9 bases. The trim removed 1 base at V and 5 bases at J, leaving 8 bases unmatched. CDR3 size: 16 residues. Germline V gene sequence: CDR1 SEHNR, CDR2 FQNEAQ (reference sequence). In DNA form, the CDR3 reads TGTGCCAGCAGCTTAGGAGTAAGACAGGGGGAAACTGAAGCTTTCTTT. It specifies CASSLGVRQGETEAFF.

This clone was seen a few times. The gene calls are TRBV27 and TRBJ2-7, with 13 bases identical to TRBD2. The V gene end was trimmed by 2 bases and the J gene end by 0 bases; junction bases not matched to a gene: 4. Germline CDR1 reads MNHEY; CDR2 reads SMNVEV (reference sequence). The CDR3 is 17 residues long. In DNA, the CDR3 is TGTGCCAGCAGTTTAACTAGCGGGGGGGCCCTCTCCTACGAGCAGTACTTC. Its protein is CASSLTSGGALSYEQYF.

V and J are TRBV19 and TRBJ2-5; perhaps TRBD2 as D (6 bases). Germline CDR1 reads LNHDA; CDR2 reads SQIVND (reference sequence). The V end was cut by 4 bases, the J end by 5 bases, with 20 bases between. The CDR3 is made up of 16 amino acids. DNA of the CDR3: TGTGCCAGTAGTACCTTCCGACTAGGTCAAGTGGAGACCCAGTACTTC. Its translation: CASSTFRLGQVETQYF.

This sequence joins TRBV3-1 (or the pseudogene TRBV3-2) and TRBJ1-2; perhaps TRBD1 as D (6 bases). Per the germline V gene, CDR1 is LGHDT and CDR2 is YNNKEL (reference sequence). V was pared by 0 bases and J by 4 bases, with 15 bases between. This CDR3 contains 16 residues. CDR3 protein: CASSQEWGQGPYGYTF. The CDR3, as DNA: TGTGCCAGCAGCCAAGAATGGGGGCAGGGGCCCTATGGCTACACCTTC.

This clone has just one count. The rearrangement links TRBV5-6 to TRBJ1-2; 7 bases are shared with TRBD1. The CDR3 is 15 residues long. The V gene's germline CDR1 is SGHDT and CDR2 YYEEEE. V lost 6 bases, J lost 8 bases, and 16 bases stayed unmatched. CDR3 residues: CASTLPAQGIHGYTF. The DNA of the CDR3 is TGTGCCAGCACGCTACCTGCACAGGGGATACACGGCTACACCTTC.